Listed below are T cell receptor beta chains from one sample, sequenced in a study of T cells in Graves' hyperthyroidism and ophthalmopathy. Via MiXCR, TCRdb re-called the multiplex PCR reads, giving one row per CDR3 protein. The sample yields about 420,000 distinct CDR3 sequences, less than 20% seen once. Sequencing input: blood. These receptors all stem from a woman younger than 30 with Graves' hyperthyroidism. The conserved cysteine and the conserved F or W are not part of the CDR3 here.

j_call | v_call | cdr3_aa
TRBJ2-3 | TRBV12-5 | ASGLGLTRASTDTQY
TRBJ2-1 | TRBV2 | ASSAPWGQGNEQF
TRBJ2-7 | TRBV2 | AVIRDRGREQY
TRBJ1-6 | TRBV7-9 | ASSLSDRSSSYNSPLH
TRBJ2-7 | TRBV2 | ASSESSLYEQY
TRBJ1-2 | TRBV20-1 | SASDLPGGEGYGYT
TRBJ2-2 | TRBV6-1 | ASRKLAGGLNTGELF
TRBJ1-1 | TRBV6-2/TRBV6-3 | ASRGLVEAMNTEAF
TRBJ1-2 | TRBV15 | ATSSRDLEGYT
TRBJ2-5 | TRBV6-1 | ASSIEGGEGPQETQY
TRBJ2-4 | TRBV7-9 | ASSLSASGTNIQY
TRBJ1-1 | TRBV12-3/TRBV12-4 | ASSSSGGNTEAF
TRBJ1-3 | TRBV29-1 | SVGQGTSGNTIY
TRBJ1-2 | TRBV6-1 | ASKPGGNPNYGYT
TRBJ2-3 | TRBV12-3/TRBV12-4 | ASSLFWRGTDTQY
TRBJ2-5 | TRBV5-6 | ASSYGDRGWETQY
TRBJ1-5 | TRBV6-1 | ASSPFDREGQPQH
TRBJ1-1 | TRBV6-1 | ASRAGEEAF
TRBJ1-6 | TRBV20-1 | SAPVSGGQVGSPLH
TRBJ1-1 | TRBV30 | AWKAGVVSTEAF
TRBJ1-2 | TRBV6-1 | ASRPDINLAGYT
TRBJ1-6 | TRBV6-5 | ASSYSAGTDSPLH
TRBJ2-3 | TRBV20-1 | SASRSSGDTQY
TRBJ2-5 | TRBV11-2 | AGGLAGAETQY
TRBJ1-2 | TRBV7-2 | ASSLAVRAYYGYT
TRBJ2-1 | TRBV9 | ASSPRFDNEQF
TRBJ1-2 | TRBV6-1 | ASSVDGSLLNIYGYT
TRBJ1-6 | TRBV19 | ASSLDRGTYNSPLH
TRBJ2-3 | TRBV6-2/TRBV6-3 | ASIEDGITDTQY
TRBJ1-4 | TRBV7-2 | ASSFRVLTGATLREKLF
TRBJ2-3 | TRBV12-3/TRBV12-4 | ASRPGTSLTDTQY
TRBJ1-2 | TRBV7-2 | ASSLLGEANYGYT
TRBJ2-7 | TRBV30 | AWAASSSYEQY
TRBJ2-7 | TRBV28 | ASSPSRGLSTYEQY
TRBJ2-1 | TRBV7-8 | ASSPHRQSYNEQF
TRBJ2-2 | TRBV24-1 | ATSAPGGGDGGGELF
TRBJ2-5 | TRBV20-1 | SARDVGGPGETQY
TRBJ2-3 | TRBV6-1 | ASSGLAGAVDTQY
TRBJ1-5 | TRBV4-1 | ASSQKDYQSQPQH
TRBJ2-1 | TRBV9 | ASSVGHLNEQF
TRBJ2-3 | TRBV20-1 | SANRADTQY
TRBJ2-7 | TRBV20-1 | SATRGGPYEQY
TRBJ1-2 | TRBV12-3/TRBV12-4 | ASSFDYGYT
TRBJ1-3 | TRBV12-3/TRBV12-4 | ASRGLLSGNTIY
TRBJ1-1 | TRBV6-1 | ASSPSRQALDAF
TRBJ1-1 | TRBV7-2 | ASSQYFGVEAF
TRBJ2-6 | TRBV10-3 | AISESRTGRSNVLT
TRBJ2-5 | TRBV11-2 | ASSLAPGDQETQY
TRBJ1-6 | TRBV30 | ALGTEGNSPLH
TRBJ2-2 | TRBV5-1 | ASSPSGGSSTGELF
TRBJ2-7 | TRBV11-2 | ASSAMYEQY
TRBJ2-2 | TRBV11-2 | ASRGGGRGGELF
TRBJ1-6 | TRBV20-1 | SAGVTHNSPLH
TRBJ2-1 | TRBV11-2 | ASSPGSGGRNEQF
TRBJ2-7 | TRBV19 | ASSMTVTYEQY
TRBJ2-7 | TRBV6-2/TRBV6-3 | ASSATSGRGGYEQY
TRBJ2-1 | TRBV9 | ASSVQATAYNEQF
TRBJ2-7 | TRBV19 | ASTSSGRTIGEQY
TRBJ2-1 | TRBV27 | ASSFRTGREQF
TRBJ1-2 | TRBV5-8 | ASSSQGLNYGYT